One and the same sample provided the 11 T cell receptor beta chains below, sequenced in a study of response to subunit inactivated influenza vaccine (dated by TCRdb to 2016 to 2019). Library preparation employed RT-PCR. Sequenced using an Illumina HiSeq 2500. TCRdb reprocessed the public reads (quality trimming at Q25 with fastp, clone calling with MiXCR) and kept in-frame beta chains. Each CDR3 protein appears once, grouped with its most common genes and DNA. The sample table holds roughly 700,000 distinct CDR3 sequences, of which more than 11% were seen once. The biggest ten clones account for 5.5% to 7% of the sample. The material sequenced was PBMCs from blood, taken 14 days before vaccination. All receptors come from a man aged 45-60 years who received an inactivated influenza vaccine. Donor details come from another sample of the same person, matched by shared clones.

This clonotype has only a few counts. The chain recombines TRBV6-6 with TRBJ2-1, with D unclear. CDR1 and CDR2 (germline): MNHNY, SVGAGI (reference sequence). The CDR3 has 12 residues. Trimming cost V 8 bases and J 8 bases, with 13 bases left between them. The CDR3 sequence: CASGVSGYEQFF. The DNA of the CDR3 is TGTGCCAGCGGGGTTTCCGGATATGAGCAGTTCTTC.

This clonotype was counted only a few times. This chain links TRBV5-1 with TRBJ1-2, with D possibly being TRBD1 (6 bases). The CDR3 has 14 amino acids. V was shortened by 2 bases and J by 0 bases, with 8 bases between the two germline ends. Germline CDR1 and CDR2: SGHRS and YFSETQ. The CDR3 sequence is CASSFRQANYGYTF. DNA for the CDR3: TGCGCCAGCAGCTTTCGACAGGCTAACTATGGCTACACCTTC.

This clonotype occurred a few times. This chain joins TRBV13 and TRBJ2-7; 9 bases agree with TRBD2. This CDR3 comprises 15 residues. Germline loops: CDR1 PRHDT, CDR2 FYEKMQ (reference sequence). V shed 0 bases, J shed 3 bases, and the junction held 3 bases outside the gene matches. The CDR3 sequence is CASSLGREGSYEQYF. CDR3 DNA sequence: TGTGCCAGCAGCTTAGGGCGGGAGGGCAGCTACGAGCAGTACTTC.

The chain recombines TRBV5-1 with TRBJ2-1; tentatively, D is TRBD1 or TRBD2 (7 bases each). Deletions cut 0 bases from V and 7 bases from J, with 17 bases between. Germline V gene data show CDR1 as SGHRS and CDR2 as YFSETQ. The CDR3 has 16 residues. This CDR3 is CASSLDAQGGWNEQFF. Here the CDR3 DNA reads TGCGCCAGCAGCTTGGACGCCCAGGGGGGGTGGAATGAGCAGTTCTTC.

The CDR3 DNA reads TGTGCCAGCAAAGCAGCCTCGGTTAACACCGGGGAGCTGTTTTTT. Its protein product is CASKAASVNTGELFF. This rearrangement joins TRBV28 to TRBJ2-2; no firm D call. Trimming took off 7 bases at V and 2 bases at J, with 14 bases between the two ends. CDR1 and CDR2 (germline): MDHEN, SYDVKM. This CDR3 region has 15 residues.

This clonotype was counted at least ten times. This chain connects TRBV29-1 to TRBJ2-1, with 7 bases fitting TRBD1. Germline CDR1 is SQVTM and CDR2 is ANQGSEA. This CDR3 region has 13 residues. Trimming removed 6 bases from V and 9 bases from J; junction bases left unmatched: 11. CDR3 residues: CSVHRGPAGEQFF. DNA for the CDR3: TGCAGCGTACACAGGGGCCCCGCGGGTGAGCAGTTCTTC.

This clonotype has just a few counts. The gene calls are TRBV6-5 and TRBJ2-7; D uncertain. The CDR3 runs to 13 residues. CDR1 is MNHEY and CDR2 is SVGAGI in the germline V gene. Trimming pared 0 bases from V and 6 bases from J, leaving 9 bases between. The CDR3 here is CASSYSGMGEQYF. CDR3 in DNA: TGTGCCAGCAGTTACTCAGGGATGGGCGAGCAGTACTTC.

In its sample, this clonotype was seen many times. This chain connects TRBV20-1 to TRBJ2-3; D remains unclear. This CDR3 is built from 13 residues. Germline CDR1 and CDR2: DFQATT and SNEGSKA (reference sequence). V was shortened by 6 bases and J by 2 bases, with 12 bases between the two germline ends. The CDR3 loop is CSAEESNTDTQYF. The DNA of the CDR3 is TGCAGTGCCGAGGAGAGCAACACAGATACGCAGTATTTT.

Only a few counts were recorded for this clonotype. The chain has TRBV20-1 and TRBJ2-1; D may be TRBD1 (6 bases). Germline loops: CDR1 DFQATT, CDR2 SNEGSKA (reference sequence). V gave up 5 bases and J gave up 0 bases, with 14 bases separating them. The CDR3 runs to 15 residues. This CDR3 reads CSAEQGPSSYNEQFF. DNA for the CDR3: TGCAGTGCTGAACAGGGTCCGAGCTCCTACAATGAGCAGTTCTTC.

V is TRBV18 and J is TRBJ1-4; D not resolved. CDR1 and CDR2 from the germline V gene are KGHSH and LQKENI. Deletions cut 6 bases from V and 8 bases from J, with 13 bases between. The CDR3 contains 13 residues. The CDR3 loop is CASSPATREKLFF. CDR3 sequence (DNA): TGTGCCAGCTCCCCGGCGACCCGCGAAAAACTGTTTTTT.

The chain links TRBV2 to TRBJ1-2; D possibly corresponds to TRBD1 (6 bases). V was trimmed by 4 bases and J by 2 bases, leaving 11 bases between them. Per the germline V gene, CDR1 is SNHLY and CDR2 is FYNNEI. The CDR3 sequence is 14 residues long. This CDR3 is CASSGGGANYGYTF. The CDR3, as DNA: TGTGCCAGCAGTGGAGGGGGGGCAAACTATGGCTACACCTTC.